A selection of T cell receptor beta chains follows, all from one sample in a study of early T cells in non-severe SARS-CoV-2 infection. TCRdb used MiXCR to reprocess the 5' RACE reads, holding one entry per CDR3 protein. Of around 83,000 distinct CDR3 sequences detected, about 10% appear once; the ten largest clones hold 8%. This material consisted of whole blood, taken at baseline. These receptors originate from an adult who was a healthcare worker with PCR-confirmed SARS-CoV-2 infection or an uninfected control (not recorded which). The CDR3 runs from the conserved cysteine through the conserved F or W. A D gene is named only where the DNA matches it firmly. Clone size is given for some rows only: seen once, a few or many times, or a class if the clone is expanded.

TRBV7-6,TRBJ2-5,many,-,CASSSQETQYF,TGTGCCAGCAGCTCGCAAGAGACCCAGTACTTC
TRBV3-1,TRBJ1-2,many,-,CASRPTSTRRYGYTF,TGTGCCAGCAGGCCTACGAGCACCCGAAGGTATGGCTACACCTTC
TRBV11-2,TRBJ1-1,many,-,CASSLAGGPEAFF,TGTGCCAGCAGCTTAGCGGGGGGCCCTGAAGCTTTCTTT
TRBV9,TRBJ2-7,many,-,CASSVDPGEAEEQYF,TGTGCCAGCAGCGTAGATCCGGGAGAGGCGGAGGAGCAGTACTTC
TRBV6-1,TRBJ2-1,many,TRBD1,CASSVWDRGDNEQFF,TGTGCCAGCAGTGTATGGGACAGGGGGGACAATGAGCAGTTCTTC
TRBV20-1,TRBJ1-3,-,-,CSAREINTIYF,TGCAGTGCTAGAGAAATAAACACCATATATTTT
TRBV19,TRBJ2-7,-,-,CASSMRGVPVSEQYF,TGTGCCAGTAGTATGAGAGGGGTCCCCGTGAGCGAGCAGTACTTC
TRBV12-3/TRBV12-4,TRBJ2-3,few,TRBD2,CASAKQGAGGVDTQYF,TGTGCCAGCGCCAAGCAGGGAGCGGGAGGTGTAGATACGCAGTATTTT
TRBV19,TRBJ1-3,-,-,CASSIGPSGNTIYF,TGTGCCAGTAGTATTGGACCATCTGGAAACACCATATATTTT
TRBV2,TRBJ2-7,few,-,CASSDSPYEQYF,TGTGCCAGCAGTGACTCCCCCTACGAGCAGTACTTC
TRBV5-1,TRBJ2-7,many,TRBD2,CASSTGTNRLAGTSYEQYF,TGCGCCAGCAGCACAGGGACAAACCGACTAGCGGGGACCTCCTACGAGCAGTACTTC
TRBV5-1,TRBJ2-4,-,-,CASSSDQGRVKNIQYF,TGCGCCAGCAGCTCGGATCAGGGTAGGGTCAAAAACATTCAGTACTTC
TRBV15,TRBJ1-2,few,TRBD1,CATSRGTGAYGYTF,TGTGCCACCAGCAGAGGAACAGGGGCCTATGGCTACACCTTC
TRBV5-1,TRBJ2-7,-,TRBD1,CASSLGGTASYEQYF,TGCGCCAGCAGCTTGGGAGGGACAGCATCCTACGAGCAGTACTTC